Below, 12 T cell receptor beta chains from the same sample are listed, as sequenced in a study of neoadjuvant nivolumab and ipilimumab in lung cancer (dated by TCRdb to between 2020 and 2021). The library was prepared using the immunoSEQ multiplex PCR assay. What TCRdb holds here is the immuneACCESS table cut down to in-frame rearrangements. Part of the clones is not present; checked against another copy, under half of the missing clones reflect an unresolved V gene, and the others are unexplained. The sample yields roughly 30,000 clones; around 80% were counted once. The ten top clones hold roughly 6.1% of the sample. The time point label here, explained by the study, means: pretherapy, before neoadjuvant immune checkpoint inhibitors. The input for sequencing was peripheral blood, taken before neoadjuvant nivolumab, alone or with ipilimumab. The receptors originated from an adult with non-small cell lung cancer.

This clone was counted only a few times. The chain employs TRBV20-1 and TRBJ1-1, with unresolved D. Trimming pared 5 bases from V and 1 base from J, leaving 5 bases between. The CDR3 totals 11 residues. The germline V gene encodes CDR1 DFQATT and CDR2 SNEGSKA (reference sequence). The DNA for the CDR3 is TGCAGTGCTTCAGGGAACACTGAAGCTTTCTTT. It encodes CSASGNTEAFF.

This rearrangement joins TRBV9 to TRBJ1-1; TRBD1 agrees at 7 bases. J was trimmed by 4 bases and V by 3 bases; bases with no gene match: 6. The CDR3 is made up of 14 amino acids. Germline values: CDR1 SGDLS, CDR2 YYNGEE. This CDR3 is CASSGRQGPTEAFF. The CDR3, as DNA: TGTGCCAGCAGCGGACGACAGGGCCCCACTGAAGCTTTCTTT.

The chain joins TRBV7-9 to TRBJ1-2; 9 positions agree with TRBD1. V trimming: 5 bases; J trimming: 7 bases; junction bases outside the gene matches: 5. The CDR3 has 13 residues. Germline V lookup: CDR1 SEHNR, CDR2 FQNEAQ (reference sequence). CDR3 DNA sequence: TGTGCCAGCAGCCCCGGGACAGGGAGTGGCTACACCTTC. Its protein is CASSPGTGSGYTF.

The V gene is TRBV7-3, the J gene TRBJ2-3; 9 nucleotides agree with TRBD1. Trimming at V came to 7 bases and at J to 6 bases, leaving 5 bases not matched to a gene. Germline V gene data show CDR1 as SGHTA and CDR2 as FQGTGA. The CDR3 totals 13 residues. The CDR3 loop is CASKGQGRDTQYF. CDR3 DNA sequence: TGTGCCAGCAAGGGACAGGGTCGGGATACGCAGTATTTT.

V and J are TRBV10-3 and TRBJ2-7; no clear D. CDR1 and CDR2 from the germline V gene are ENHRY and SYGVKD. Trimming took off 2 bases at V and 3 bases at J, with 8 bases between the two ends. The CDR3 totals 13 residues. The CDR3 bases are TGTGCCATCAGTGAGCGGTCAGTCTACGAGCAGTACTTC. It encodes CAISERSVYEQYF.

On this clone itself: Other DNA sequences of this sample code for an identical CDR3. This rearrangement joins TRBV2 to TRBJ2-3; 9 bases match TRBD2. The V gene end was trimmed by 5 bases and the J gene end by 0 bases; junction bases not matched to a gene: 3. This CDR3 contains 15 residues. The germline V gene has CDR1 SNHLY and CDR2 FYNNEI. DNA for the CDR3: TGTGCCAGCAGTTTAGCGGGGGCAAGCACAGATACGCAGTATTTT. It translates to CASSLAGASTDTQYF.

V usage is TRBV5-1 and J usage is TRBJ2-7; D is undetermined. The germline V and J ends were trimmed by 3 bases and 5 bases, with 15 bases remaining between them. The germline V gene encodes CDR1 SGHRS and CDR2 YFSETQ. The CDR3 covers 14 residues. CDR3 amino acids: CASSSVVGYDEQYF. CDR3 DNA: TGCGCCAGCAGCTCGGTGGTGGGATACGACGAGCAGTACTTC.

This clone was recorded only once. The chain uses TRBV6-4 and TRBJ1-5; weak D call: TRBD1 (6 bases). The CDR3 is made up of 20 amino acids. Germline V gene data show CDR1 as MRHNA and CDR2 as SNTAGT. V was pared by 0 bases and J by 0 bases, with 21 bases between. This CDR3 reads CASSDSTPHRQEVSNQPQHF. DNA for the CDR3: TGTGCCAGCAGTGACTCGACCCCACACCGACAGGAGGTTAGCAATCAGCCCCAGCATTTT.

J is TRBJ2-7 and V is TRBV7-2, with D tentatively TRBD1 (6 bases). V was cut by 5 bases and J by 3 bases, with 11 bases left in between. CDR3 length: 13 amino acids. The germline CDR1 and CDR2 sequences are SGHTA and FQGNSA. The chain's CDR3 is CASSAQTGYEQYF. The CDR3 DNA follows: TGTGCCAGCAGCGCTCAGACAGGCTACGAGCAGTACTTC.

Here the CDR3 DNA reads TGTGCCAGCTCCCCAGGGGACCAAGAGACCCAGTACTTC. Encoded protein: CASSPGDQETQYF. This rearrangement joins TRBV5-8 to TRBJ2-5; tentatively, D is TRBD1 (6 bases). The V and J ends lost 7 bases and 0 bases respectively, with 10 bases between them. CDR1 and CDR2 from the germline V gene are SGHTS and YDEGEE. The CDR3 totals 13 residues.

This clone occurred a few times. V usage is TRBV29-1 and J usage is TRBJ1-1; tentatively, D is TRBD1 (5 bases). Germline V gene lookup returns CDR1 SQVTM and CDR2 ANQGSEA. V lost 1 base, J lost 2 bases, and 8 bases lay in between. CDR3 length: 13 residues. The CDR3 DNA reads TGCAGCGTTGAAGCCAGGGCTAACACTGAAGCTTTCTTT. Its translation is CSVEARANTEAFF.

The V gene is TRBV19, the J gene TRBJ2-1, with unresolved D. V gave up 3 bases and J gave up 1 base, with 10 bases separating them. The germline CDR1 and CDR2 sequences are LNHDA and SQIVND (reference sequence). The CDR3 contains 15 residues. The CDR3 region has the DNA TGTGCCAGTAGTATGGCAGGCCGTTCCTACAATGAGCAGTTCTTC. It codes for CASSMAGRSYNEQFF.